What follows are 20 T cell receptor beta chains derived from one specimen sequenced in a study of cytomegalovirus exposure and HLA in healthy donors. This PCR relied on a set of 60 Vbeta primers and 13 Jbeta primers. Clones were sequenced by immunoSEQ multiplex PCR, and TCRdb holds only the in-frame ones, with some missing. The table for this sample gives 150,000 to 200,000 clones. The specimen sequenced was PBMCs. Receptors were obtained from a woman aged 18-29 years in good health and CMV-seropositive.

The rearrangement uses TRBV27 and TRBJ2-1, with 12 bases matching TRBD2. This CDR3 has 15 residues. V was pared by 6 bases and J by 7 bases, with 7 bases of the junction left unmatched. The germline V gene has CDR1 MNHEY and CDR2 SMNVEV (reference sequence). CDR3 coding DNA: TGTGCCAGCAGCCTCACTAGCGGGAGGAGGAATGAGCAGTTCTTC. It encodes CASSLTSGRRNEQFF.

This rearrangement joins TRBV5-6 to TRBJ2-7, with D possibly being TRBD1 (6 bases). The CDR3 is 15 amino acids. Germline-derived CDR1 and CDR2 are SGHDT and YYEEEE. Trimming took 1 base from V and 0 from J, leaving 11 bases between them. The CDR3 nucleotides are TGTGCCAGCAGCTTGTCGGGACAAACCTCCTACGAGCAGTACTTC. Amino acid sequence: CASSLSGQTSYEQYF.

This sequence joins TRBV7-9 and TRBJ2-5; TRBD2 agrees at 11 bases. The trim removed 5 bases at V and 2 bases at J, leaving 10 bases unmatched. The CDR3 totals 17 residues. Germline CDR1 is SEHNR and CDR2 is FQNEAQ (reference sequence). The CDR3, as DNA: TGTGCCAGCAGCCTGCGGCCGGGACTAGCGGTACAAGAGACCCAGTACTTC. Translating gives CASSLRPGLAVQETQYF.

The chain recombines TRBV7-8 with TRBJ1-4; D is possibly TRBD1 (5 bases). V shed 1 base and J shed 7 bases, with 10 bases lying between them. The CDR3 loop spans 14 amino acids. Germline-derived CDR1 and CDR2 are SGHVS and FQNEAQ. The CDR3 DNA follows: TGTGCCAGCAGCTTAGGAGGGGAGGGTGAAAAACTGTTTTTT. Translated, it gives CASSLGGEGEKLFF.

This chain links TRBV23-1 with TRBJ2-7; the match to TRBD1 covers 11 bases. TRBV23-1 is an ORF; its function is uncertain. Trimming cost V 4 bases and J 4 bases; bases outside gene matches: 3. This CDR3 comprises 14 residues. CDR3: CASSRDRGSYEQYF. DNA of the CDR3: TGCGCCAGCAGTCGGGACAGGGGGTCGTACGAGCAGTACTTC.

The V gene is TRBV4-1, the J gene TRBJ2-1; D is possibly TRBD1 (9 bases). V lost 0 bases to trimming and J lost 8 bases, with 32 bases between them. The germline gives CDR1 MGHRA, CDR2 YSYEKL. The CDR3 loop spans 21 amino acids. The CDR3 spells CASSQEPGQGEWEREFDEQFF. The CDR3 DNA reads TGCGCCAGCAGCCAAGAACCGGGACAGGGCGAATGGGAGCGGGAGTTCGATGAGCAGTTCTTC.

V usage is TRBV27 and J usage is TRBJ2-7, with 10 bases identical to TRBD1. CDR3 length equals 16 residues. Germline CDR1 reads MNHEY; CDR2 reads SMNVEV (reference sequence). The V and J ends lost 2 bases and 5 bases, in that order; junction bases with no gene match: 9. CDR3 loop: CASSLPPGQGFHEQYF. CDR3 sequence (DNA): TGTGCCAGCAGTTTACCACCGGGACAGGGGTTCCACGAGCAGTACTTC.

The V call is TRBV27, the J call TRBJ1-1, with a possible D match to TRBD1 (6 bases). The CDR3 runs to 15 residues. V was trimmed by 3 bases and J by 5 bases, leaving 16 bases between them. Germline V gene data show CDR1 as MNHEY and CDR2 as SMNVEV (reference sequence). The CDR3 reads CASSFSTGGRTEAFF. Written as DNA, the CDR3 is TGTGCCAGCAGTTTCTCGACCGGGGGGCGGACTGAAGCTTTCTTT.

The chain has TRBV6-6 and TRBJ2-6; no reliable D call. V lost 9 bases and J 0 bases, leaving 6 bases between the germline ends. CDR3 length equals 13 residues. CDR1 and CDR2 (germline): MNHNY, SVGAGI (reference sequence). The CDR3 nucleotides read TGTGCCAGACCAGACTCTGGGGCCAACGTCCTGACTTTC. This encodes CARPDSGANVLTF.

The chain has TRBV5-1 and TRBJ1-1; unclear D gene. Trimming pared 4 bases from V and 0 bases from J, leaving 10 bases between. CDR3 length: 14 residues. CDR1 SGHRS and CDR2 YFSETQ come from the germline V gene. The CDR3 reads CASSPRQLNTEAFF. The DNA of the CDR3 is TGCGCCAGCAGCCCCAGGCAGCTGAACACTGAAGCTTTCTTT.

The rearrangement joins TRBV30 to TRBJ2-7; unclear D gene. V was shortened by 0 bases and J by 4 bases, with 13 bases between the two germline ends. Germline-derived CDR1 and CDR2 are GTSNPN and SVGIG (reference sequence). This CDR3 has 14 amino acids. The CDR3 DNA is TGTGCCTGGAGTGTACCGGGTCTTTCGTACGAGCAGTACTTC. Protein sequence: CAWSVPGLSYEQYF. Together with reference TRBV30 and TRBJ2-7, the CDR3 gives the full variable domain: SQTIHQWPATLVQPVGSPLSLECTVEGTSNPNLYWYRQAAGRGLQLLFYSVGIGQISSEVPQNLSASRPQDRQFILSSKKLLLSDSGFYLCAWSVPGLSYEQYFGPGTRLTVT.

This chain connects TRBV4-1 to TRBJ1-5; TRBD1 might be the D (5 bases). V dropped 8 bases and J dropped 0 bases, with 17 bases sitting between them. CDR3 length: 16 amino acids. The germline CDR1 and CDR2 sequences are MGHRA and YSYEKL. DNA for the CDR3: TGCGCCAGCCGGGTTGGCGGGACGGATAGCAATCAGCCCCAGCATTTT. Its translation is CASRVGGTDSNQPQHF.

V gene TRBV2 combines with J gene TRBJ1-6, with TRBD1 as a possible D gene (5 bases). Germline loops: CDR1 SNHLY, CDR2 FYNNEI. This CDR3 comprises 15 residues. V lost 1 base and J lost 9, with 13 bases in between. DNA of the CDR3: TGTGCCAGCAGTGAAGATGGTGGGGGGAGTTCACCCCTCCACTTT. Its translation: CASSEDGGGSSPLHF.

CDR3 sequence (DNA): TGTGCCAGCAGCCAAGGGGACAGAGATAATCAGCCCCAGCATTTT. Translation gives CASSQGDRDNQPQHF. J is TRBJ1-5 and V is TRBV4-2, with TRBD1 matching over 7 bases. The CDR3 covers 15 residues. From germline, CDR1 is LGHNA and CDR2 YNFKEQ. V was pared by 1 base and J by 4 bases, with 4 bases of the junction left unmatched.

This rearrangement joins TRBV7-9 to TRBJ1-1; D remains ambiguous. V lost 2 bases and J 1 base, leaving 11 bases between the germline ends. The CDR3 is 15 amino acids. CDR1 and CDR2 from the germline V gene are SEHNR and FQNEAQ (reference sequence). In nucleotides, the CDR3 is TGTGCCAGCAGCTTAACCCCGGTTTCGAACACTGAAGCTTTCTTT. As protein: CASSLTPVSNTEAFF.

The chain combines TRBV27 with TRBJ2-3; 8 nucleotides agree with TRBD1. Germline lookup yields CDR1 MNHEY and CDR2 SMNVEV (reference sequence). V shed 5 bases, J shed 4 bases, and the junction held 5 bases outside the gene matches. The CDR3 spans 14 residues. The CDR3 region is CASSLGQGPDTQYF. CDR3 DNA: TGTGCCAGCAGTCTAGGACAGGGCCCAGATACGCAGTATTTT.

The CDR3 is CASSERTAYEQYF. CDR3 in DNA: TGCGCCAGCAGTGAGAGGACAGCCTACGAGCAGTACTTC. The chain carries TRBV10-1 and TRBJ2-7, with D perhaps TRBD1 (6 bases). The V end was cut by 2 bases, the J end by 2 bases, with 7 bases between. This CDR3 region has 13 residues. The V gene's germline CDR1 is WNHNN and CDR2 SYGVQD (reference sequence).

The chain combines TRBV18 with TRBJ2-5, with 15 bases identical to TRBD2. The V and J ends lost 4 bases and 3 bases, in that order; junction bases with no gene match: 0. Germline CDR1 is KGHSH and CDR2 is LQKENI. This CDR3 spans 15 amino acids. CDR3 region: CASSRTSGREETQYF. The CDR3, as DNA: TGTGCCAGCTCACGGACTAGCGGGAGGGAAGAGACCCAGTACTTC.

V and J are TRBV25-1 and TRBJ2-3; tentative D call: TRBD2 (5 bases). The ends were cut back, 1 base at V and 2 bases at J, with 10 bases in the middle. In germline, CDR1 is MGHDK, CDR2 SYGVNS. The CDR3 consists of 15 residues. The CDR3 nucleotides read TGTGCCAGCAGTGAATCTCTCGGGGACACAGATACGCAGTATTTT. Its protein is CASSESLGDTDTQYF.

This rearrangement joins TRBV9 to TRBJ2-3; 11 nucleotides match TRBD2. V trimming: 4 bases; J trimming: 1 base; junction bases outside the gene matches: 8. Germline assignment: CDR1 SGDLS and CDR2 YYNGEE. The CDR3 runs to 17 residues. The DNA of the CDR3 is TGTGCCAGCAGCTCTGGGACTAGCGGCGGCCGCACAGATACGCAGTATTTT. This gives the protein CASSSGTSGGRTDTQYF.